A single sample is the source of the 26 T cell receptor beta chains below, sequenced in a study of patients and donors after allogeneic stem cell transplantation. MiXCR was run by TCRdb on the RT-PCR reads, yielding one entry per CDR3 protein. The sample has roughly 880,000 distinct CDR3 sequences, 15% to 20% seen once. The specimen sequenced was blood, either unsorted or a sorted T cell fraction (not recorded which). The receptors here all came from a human donor who was either an allogeneic HSCT recipient or a stem cell or donor lymphocyte infusion donor (not recorded which). It is not recorded whose cells these are; they may come from a transplant donor.

This clonotype was found a few times. The chain recombines TRBV3-1 with TRBJ2-7; 7 bases fit TRBD1. V was clipped by 4 bases and J by 2 bases; unmatched bases: 14. The germline gives CDR1 LGHDT, CDR2 YNNKEL (reference sequence). This CDR3 region has 17 residues. The CDR3 loop reads CASSPLSPRGNAYEQYF. The CDR3 DNA reads TGTGCCAGCAGCCCTTTGTCCCCCAGGGGGAACGCCTACGAGCAGTACTTC.

The sample holds a few counts of this clonotype. V is TRBV4-3 and J is TRBJ2-3; D is possibly TRBD1 (6 bases). CDR1 is LGHNA and CDR2 is YSLEER in the germline V gene. CDR3 length: 16 amino acids. V dropped 0 bases and J dropped 0 bases, with 10 bases sitting between them. CDR3 loop: CASSQEGGWSTDTQYF. In DNA, the CDR3 is TGCGCCAGCAGCCAAGAAGGGGGTTGGAGCACAGATACGCAGTATTTT.

The table lists this clonotype with a few counts. The chain combines TRBV6-1 with TRBJ2-5; TRBD1 or TRBD2 may be the D gene (6 bases each). The ends were cut back, 6 bases at V and 2 bases at J, with 13 bases in the middle. CDR1 and CDR2 from the germline V gene are MNHNS and SASEGT. This CDR3 is 14 amino acids long. The CDR3 bases are TGTGCCAGCAGCCCCCGGGGGCATCAAGAGACCCAGTACTTC. Protein: CASSPRGHQETQYF.

The chain is built from TRBV6-1 and TRBJ1-2; 8 nucleotides align to TRBD1. From germline, CDR1 is MNHNS and CDR2 SASEGT. V dropped 5 bases and J dropped 6; count of bases not matched to a gene: 14. The length of the CDR3 is 16 residues. The CDR3 region is CASSQTQGGRIHGYTF. The DNA of the CDR3 is TGTGCCAGCAGTCAGACACAGGGGGGCCGGATCCATGGCTACACCTTC.

Only a few counts were recorded for this clonotype. V gene TRBV5-1 combines with J gene TRBJ2-1; TRBD2 agrees at 11 bases. V shed 1 base, J shed 8 bases, and the junction held 5 bases outside the gene matches. CDR1 and CDR2 (germline): SGHRS, YFSETQ. The CDR3 is made up of 15 amino acids. The CDR3 sequence is CASSLTSGGWDEQFF. The CDR3, as DNA: TGCGCCAGCAGCTTGACTAGCGGGGGTTGGGATGAGCAGTTCTTC.

The chain joins TRBV11-2 to TRBJ2-7; D might be TRBD1 (6 bases). V was clipped by 4 bases and J by 0 bases, with 10 bases between them. Germline CDR1 reads SGHAT; CDR2 reads FQNNGV. The CDR3 has 14 residues. This chain's CDR3 is CASSYPGVSYEQYF. CDR3 DNA sequence: TGTGCCAGCAGCTATCCAGGGGTCTCCTACGAGCAGTACTTC.

This clonotype occurred a few times. This CDR3 is CSARKDGGGYTF. The CDR3 coding sequence is TGCAGTGCTAGAAAGGACGGGGGCGGCTACACCTTC. The chain links TRBV20-1 to TRBJ1-2; possible D gene TRBD1, 6 bases. The germline V gene has CDR1 DFQATT and CDR2 SNEGSKA (reference sequence). V was shortened by 2 bases and J by 8 bases, with 12 bases between the two germline ends. This CDR3 region has 12 residues.

This clonotype came up a few times. V usage is TRBV12-3 or TRBV12-4 and J usage is TRBJ1-4, with a weak D call TRBD1 (6 bases). V shed 5 bases and J shed 8 bases, with 18 bases lying between them. This CDR3 region has 15 residues. The CDR3 sequence is CASSPQGGVNEKLFF. The CDR3 DNA reads as TGTGCCAGCAGTCCCCAAGGGGGGGTGAACGAAAAACTGTTTTTT.

The chain recombines TRBV24-1 with TRBJ2-7, with TRBD2 matching 10 bases. Unmatched junction bases numbered 6, after V lost 3 bases and J lost 8 bases. The CDR3 contains 14 residues. Looked up from germline, CDR1 is KGHDR and CDR2 is SFDVKD. DNA for the CDR3: TGTGCCACCAGTGATCCCGGGACTAGCGCCAAGCAGTACTTC. Its translation is CATSDPGTSAKQYF.

The rearrangement joins TRBV27 to TRBJ1-2; D call uncertain. In germline, CDR1 is MNHEY, CDR2 SMNVEV (reference sequence). The CDR3 extends over 13 amino acids. V was shortened by 4 bases and J by 1 base, with 7 bases between the two germline ends. CDR3 amino acids: CASSSHNNYGYTF. The CDR3 DNA sequence: TGTGCCAGCAGTTCACACAATAACTATGGCTACACCTTC.

The chain recombines TRBV2 with TRBJ2-1; 9 nucleotides agree with TRBD2. Looked up from germline, CDR1 is SNHLY and CDR2 is FYNNEI. With V trimmed by 8 bases and J by 8 bases, 13 bases remained unmatched. The CDR3 sequence is 15 residues long. CDR3 sequence reads: CASRPHGLANDEQFF. The DNA for the CDR3 is TGTGCCAGCCGACCGCACGGACTAGCGAATGATGAGCAGTTCTTC.

The chain carries TRBV5-1 and TRBJ2-6; D unresolved. From germline, CDR1 is SGHRS and CDR2 YFSETQ. V dropped 3 bases and J dropped 0 bases, with 4 bases sitting between them. This CDR3 comprises 14 residues. CDR3 residues: CASSYGSGANVLTF. The CDR3 nucleotides read TGCGCCAGCAGCTACGGCTCTGGGGCCAACGTCCTGACTTTC.

The rearrangement joins TRBV29-1 to TRBJ2-5; D may correspond to TRBD1 or TRBD2 (6 bases each). The germline V gene encodes CDR1 SQVTM and CDR2 ANQGSEA. Trimming removed 7 bases from V and 3 bases from J, with 9 bases in between. The CDR3 runs to 11 residues. In nucleotides, the CDR3 is TGCAGCGCGGGGGACAAAGAGACCCAGTACTTC. Its translation: CSAGDKETQYF.

The sample holds many counts of this clonotype. This chain links TRBV20-1 with TRBJ1-1; no reliable D call. V was clipped by 5 bases and J by 1 base, with 5 bases between them. From germline, CDR1 is DFQATT and CDR2 SNEGSKA (reference sequence). The CDR3 runs 11 residues. CDR3: CSASENTEAFF. The CDR3 region has the DNA TGCAGTGCTTCGGAGAACACTGAAGCTTTCTTT.

The chain is built from TRBV7-2 and TRBJ2-1; 11 positions agree with TRBD2. The junction had 6 bases not matched to a gene; V was cut back by 4 bases and J by 1 base. Per germline, CDR1 SGHTA and CDR2 FQGNSA. The CDR3 covers 17 residues. The CDR3 DNA is TGTGCCAGCAGCTCGCCGACTAGCGGGGCATCCTACAATGAGCAGTTCTTC. This gives the protein CASSSPTSGASYNEQFF.

The chain joins TRBV12-3 or TRBV12-4 to TRBJ1-1; D remains unclear. The CDR3 consists of 13 residues. V was cut by 2 bases and J by 5 bases, with 9 bases left in between. The CDR3 DNA is TGTGCCAGCAGTTTACCGTCCGGGACTGAAGCTTTCTTT. Amino acids: CASSLPSGTEAFF.

The chain couples TRBV12-3 or TRBV12-4 to TRBJ2-5, with 11 bases lining up with TRBD1. V trimming: 8 bases; J trimming: 6 bases; junction bases outside the gene matches: 17. There are 17 residues in the CDR3. CDR3 region: CASCPGQGASGSKTQYF. The CDR3 region has the DNA TGTGCCAGCTGCCCCGGACAGGGGGCTTCCGGGTCCAAGACCCAGTACTTC.

This clonotype appeared a few times. V gene TRBV20-1 combines with J gene TRBJ2-5, with D possibly matching TRBD1 (5 bases). Trimming took 3 bases from V and 4 from J, leaving 12 bases between them. There are 13 residues in the CDR3. Germline V lookup: CDR1 DFQATT, CDR2 SNEGSKA (reference sequence). The DNA of the CDR3 is TGCAGTGCTAGGGATGGCAGGGCAGAGACCCAGTACTTC. This translates into CSARDGRAETQYF.

The chain couples TRBV10-3 to TRBJ1-2; D may be TRBD1 (6 bases). The CDR3 consists of 15 residues. The V and J ends lost 3 bases and 6 bases respectively, with 17 bases between them. Germline CDR1 ENHRY, CDR2 SYGVKD. The DNA for the CDR3 is TGTGCCATCAGTGAACGGACAGACCCCCGAGATGGCTACACCTTC. Translated: CAISERTDPRDGYTF.

This clonotype was observed at least ten times. This chain connects TRBV4-3 to TRBJ1-2; tentative D call: TRBD1 (6 bases). V was cut by 6 bases and J by 0 bases, with 11 bases left in between. The CDR3 has 14 amino acids. Germline V gene data show CDR1 as LGHNA and CDR2 as YSLEER. The CDR3 spells CASREGQANYGYTF. CDR3 bases: TGCGCCAGCAGGGAGGGACAAGCTAACTATGGCTACACCTTC.

V and J are TRBV13 and TRBJ2-7; 7 bases are a match to TRBD2. Unmatched junction bases numbered 10, after V lost 2 bases and J lost 0 bases. The CDR3 has 17 residues. Germline CDR1 PRHDT, CDR2 FYEKMQ (reference sequence). As DNA, the CDR3 is TGTGCCAGCAGCTTATTTATGGCGGGAGCCCGCTCCTACGAGCAGTACTTC. Protein product: CASSLFMAGARSYEQYF. Complete variable domain (other parts from reference TRBV13 and TRBJ2-7): AAGVIQSPRHLIKEKRETATLKCYPIPRHDTVYWYQQGPGQDPQFLISFYEKMQSDKGSIPDRFSAQQFSDYHSELNMSSLELGDSALYFCASSLFMAGARSYEQYFGPGTRLTVT.

The chain has TRBV11-2 and TRBJ1-3, with D hard to call. The CDR3 covers 15 residues. V was shortened by 1 base and J by 4 bases, with 11 bases between the two germline ends. In germline, CDR1 is SGHAT, CDR2 FQNNGV. CDR3 protein: CASSLGQRPGNTIYF. The CDR3 nucleotides read TGTGCCAGCAGCTTAGGCCAAAGGCCAGGAAACACCATATATTTT.

The V and J genes are TRBV7-6 and TRBJ2-7; TRBD2 agrees at 10 bases. From germline, CDR1 is SGHVS and CDR2 FNYEAQ. The CDR3 has 17 residues. J gave up 3 bases and V 1 base, and 9 bases lay outside the gene matches. The CDR3 sequence: CASSLDLAGGELYEQYF. DNA for the CDR3: TGTGCCAGCAGCTTAGACTTAGCGGGAGGTGAGCTCTACGAGCAGTACTTC.

This clonotype appeared a few times. The chain employs TRBV20-1 and TRBJ1-1; D is undetermined. V dropped 6 bases and J dropped 0 bases, with 14 bases sitting between them. This CDR3 has 14 amino acids. CDR1 and CDR2 (germline): DFQATT, SNEGSKA (reference sequence). The CDR3 is CSARRSALNTEAFF. CDR3 in DNA: TGCAGTGCCCGACGGAGCGCCTTGAACACTGAAGCTTTCTTT.

The chain employs TRBV20-1 and TRBJ1-2; D ambiguous. The germline gives CDR1 DFQATT, CDR2 SNEGSKA (reference sequence). CDR3 length: 14 amino acids. V was trimmed by 1 base and J by 5 bases, leaving 14 bases between them. CDR3 in amino acids: CSARVDQEVYGYTF. The CDR3, as DNA: TGCAGTGCTAGAGTTGATCAGGAAGTATATGGCTACACCTTC.

In its sample, this clonotype was seen many times. The chain recombines TRBV20-1 with TRBJ2-1; D unclear. The CDR3 sequence is 13 residues long. Germline CDR1 is DFQATT and CDR2 is SNEGSKA (reference sequence). The V and J ends lost 7 bases and 7 bases respectively, with 17 bases between them. In DNA, the CDR3 is TGCAGTGTTAAATACTTAGCCAGGAATGAGCAGTTCTTC. Translation gives CSVKYLARNEQFF.